Detailed here is one TCR beta chain. The antigen is not known. The assay was immunoSEQ multiplex PCR, and TCRdb's table has in-frame clones only and misses some. The sample consists of some 130,000 clones, 80% to 90% of them appearing once. The sample originates from a study of T cell responses to AZD1222 COVID-19 vaccine. Study-wide background: Samples with a second dose at about 4 or about 12 weeks were pooled together. Regarding the study as a whole: Within unmutated variant regions lay the reported targets of nearly half of spike-specific TCRs.

Germline V gene lookup returns CDR1 WSHSY and CDR2 SAAADI. The CDR3 consists of 18 residues. J was trimmed by 0 bases and V by 2 bases; bases with no gene match: 9. Here the sequenced sample was peripheral blood, taken on day 0 of AZD1222 vaccination. The TCR sequence derives from an adult in good health. The chain is built from TRBV10-2 and TRBJ1-3; 8 nucleotides match TRBD1. The CDR3 region has the DNA TGCGCCAGCAGTGAGCACCCCAGGCAGGGGGCCTCTGGAAACACCATATATTTT. This translates into CASSEHPRQGASGNTIYF.